This passage covers 30 T cell receptor beta chains from one sample sequenced in a study of identical twins (dated by TCRdb to between 2015 and 2016). Library preparation employed 5' RACE. Instrument on record: Illumina HiSeq 2000. The public reads were run again by TCRdb, first through fastp at Q25 and then through MiXCR, and only productive beta chains were kept. CDR3 protein sequences are deduplicated, and each keeps its most common genes and DNA. This sample gives some 500,000 distinct CDR3 sequences in total; about 13% of them show up just once. The ten largest clones represent approximately 1% of the sample. These data were also filed under a second study, of yellow fever vaccine responses in identical twins.

Sample: CD4+ T cells sorted from blood. All receptors come from a woman aged 18-30 years in good health.

As for this clonotype: The germline gene is not matched at one end of the junction; a read error may be the cause. This chain connects TRBV25-1 to TRBJ1-1; D unresolved. In germline, CDR1 is MGHDK, CDR2 SYGVNS. This CDR3 comprises 11 residues. Here the CDR3 reads CASSLKDSVYF. The DNA for the CDR3 is TGTGCCAGCAGTTTAAAGGATTCGGTTTATTTT.

The chain carries TRBV27 and TRBJ2-7, with D perhaps being TRBD1 or TRBD2 (6 bases each). Germline values: CDR1 MNHEY, CDR2 SMNVEV (reference sequence). Trimming took off 5 bases at V and 7 bases at J, with 18 bases between the two ends. CDR3 length: 14 residues. CDR3 in amino acids: CASSALGGPGEQYF. In nucleotides, the CDR3 is TGTGCCAGCAGTGCCTTAGGGGGGCCTGGGGAGCAGTACTTC.

The rearrangement joins TRBV5-6 to TRBJ2-2; 10 bases are a match to TRBD2. Germline lookup yields CDR1 SGHDT and CDR2 YYEEEE. With V trimmed by 6 bases and J by 5 bases, 10 bases remained unmatched. The CDR3 is made up of 16 amino acids. In nucleotides, the CDR3 is TGTGCCAGCACCCCAGGAGCGGGGGGGCGTACCGGGGAGCTGTTTTTT. This codes for CASTPGAGGRTGELFF.

This chain links TRBV7-9 with TRBJ1-1; no firm D call. The CDR3 has 16 residues. Between the trimmed V and J ends, which lost 5 bases and 5 bases, there was a span of 21 bases. Germline lookup yields CDR1 SEHNR and CDR2 FQNEAQ (reference sequence). The CDR3, as DNA: TGTGCCAGCAGCCCATCCCCCTCCTTAGGTTGGACTGAAGCTTTCTTT. This gives the protein CASSPSPSLGWTEAFF. Filled out from reference TRBV7-9 and TRBJ1-1, the complete variable domain reads DTGVSQNPRHKITKRGQNVTFRCDPISEHNRLYWYRQTLGQGPEFLTYFQNEAQLEKSRLLSDRFSAERPKGSFSTLEIQRTEQGDSAMYLCASSPSPSLGWTEAFFGQGTRLTVV.

In its sample, this clonotype was seen a few times. This chain connects TRBV15 to TRBJ2-7, with 9 nucleotides matching TRBD1. J was trimmed by 5 bases and V by 2 bases; bases with no gene match: 7. This CDR3 comprises 15 residues. Germline values: CDR1 LNHNV, CDR2 YYDKDF (reference sequence). The CDR3, as DNA: TGTGCCACCAGCAGACCGGGACAGGGAGACAACGAGCAGTACTTC. Protein product: CATSRPGQGDNEQYF.

This clonotype was detected many times. The genes are TRBV5-1 and TRBJ2-3, with a weak D call TRBD1 (6 bases). V lost 5 bases and J 1 base, leaving 8 bases between the germline ends. The length of the CDR3 is 13 residues. Germline V gene data show CDR1 as SGHRS and CDR2 as YFSETQ. CDR3 sequence: CASSYRGTDTQYF. CDR3 bases: TGCGCCAGCAGTTACAGGGGCACAGATACGCAGTATTTT.

The chain combines TRBV7-9 with TRBJ2-4; D is undetermined. Trimming removed 4 bases at V and 0 bases at J, with 10 bases between. CDR3 length equals 15 residues. From germline, CDR1 is SEHNR and CDR2 FQNEAQ (reference sequence). The CDR3 protein is CASSSEPLAKNIQYF. For the CDR3, the DNA is TGTGCCAGCAGCTCGGAGCCTCTAGCCAAAAACATTCAGTACTTC.

This clonotype came up many times. The genes are TRBV7-9 and TRBJ2-1, with D unclear. Germline loops: CDR1 SEHNR, CDR2 FQNEAQ (reference sequence). V gave up 2 bases and J gave up 10 bases, with 9 bases separating them. This CDR3 is 12 amino acids long. Here the CDR3 reads CASSLTRPEQFF. In nucleotides, the CDR3 is TGTGCCAGCAGCTTAACCAGGCCCGAGCAGTTCTTC.

This clonotype was observed a handful of times. The rearrangement links TRBV5-1 to TRBJ2-2; TRBD1 matches at 8 bases. The V and J ends lost 3 bases and 0 bases, in that order; junction bases with no gene match: 7. The CDR3 loop spans 17 amino acids. Germline values: CDR1 SGHRS, CDR2 YFSETQ. CDR3 residues: CASSSGVQGANTGELFF. DNA of the CDR3: TGCGCCAGCAGCTCGGGGGTACAGGGGGCGAACACCGGGGAGCTGTTTTTT.

Here the CDR3 DNA reads TGTGCCAGCAGCACCGGGACATCGAACACTGAAGCTTTCTTT. This gives the protein CASSTGTSNTEAFF. This rearrangement joins TRBV2 to TRBJ1-1; possibly TRBD1 for D (6 bases). Between the trimmed V and J ends, which lost 6 bases and 1 base, there was a span of 12 bases. The germline V gene has CDR1 SNHLY and CDR2 FYNNEI. This CDR3 is built from 14 residues. Looking up the rest from reference TRBV2 and TRBJ1-1 gives the full variable domain: EPEVTQTPSHQVTQMGQEVILRCVPISNHLYFYWYRQILGQKVEFLVSFYNNEISEKSEIFDDQFSVERPDGSNFTLKIRSTKLEDSAMYFCASSTGTSNTEAFFGQGTRLTVV.

The rearrangement links TRBV7-2 to TRBJ2-5; D is perhaps TRBD1 (6 bases). Germline CDR1 reads SGHTA; CDR2 reads FQGNSA. V lost 5 bases and J lost 2, with 15 bases in between. CDR3 length equals 15 residues. CDR3 protein: CASSPWGRGQETQYF. The CDR3 coding sequence is TGTGCCAGCAGCCCTTGGGGCAGGGGACAAGAGACCCAGTACTTC.

The chain uses TRBV6-2 or TRBV6-3 and TRBJ1-1, with D possibly matching TRBD1 (6 bases). CDR3 length equals 13 residues. Germline CDR1 reads MNHEY; CDR2 reads SVGEGT. Trimming removed 6 bases from V and 8 bases from J, with 16 bases in between. This CDR3 reads CASRPDRTTEAFF. CDR3 DNA: TGTGCCAGCAGACCCGACAGGACCACAGAAGCTTTCTTT.

The chain is built from TRBV20-1 and TRBJ2-7; a possible D gene is TRBD2 (6 bases). CDR3 length equals 13 residues. V lost 6 bases, J lost 0 bases, and 12 bases lay in between. Per the germline V gene, CDR1 is DFQATT and CDR2 is SNEGSKA (reference sequence). CDR3 nucleotide sequence: TGCAGTGCGCGGGATACCAACTCCTACGAGCAGTACTTC. Its protein product is CSARDTNSYEQYF.

In this sample, this clonotype turned up a few times. The chain carries TRBV6-2 or TRBV6-3 and TRBJ2-5; tentatively, D is TRBD2 (6 bases). Germline assignment: CDR1 MNHEY and CDR2 SVGEGT. V was trimmed by 5 bases and J by 0 bases, leaving 10 bases between them. CDR3 size: 14 residues. The CDR3 reads CASSAGTYQETQYF. In DNA form, the CDR3 reads TGTGCCAGCAGTGCCGGGACTTACCAAGAGACCCAGTACTTC.

This sequence joins TRBV20-1 and TRBJ2-1; D gene ambiguous. From germline, CDR1 is DFQATT and CDR2 SNEGSKA (reference sequence). The V end was cut by 1 base, the J end by 5 bases, with 12 bases between. There are 14 residues in the CDR3. The CDR3 loop reads CSARVGWKNNEQFF. The CDR3 DNA sequence: TGCAGTGCTAGAGTGGGCTGGAAGAACAATGAGCAGTTCTTC.

This chain uses TRBV5-5 with TRBJ2-6, with D perhaps TRBD1 (5 bases). V lost 2 bases, J lost 0 bases, and 15 bases lay in between. The CDR3 is made up of 18 amino acids. CDR1 and CDR2 from the germline V gene are SGHKS and YYEKEE (reference sequence). CDR3 sequence (DNA): TGTGCCAGCAGCTTCCACCGACAGAGATCCTCTGGGGCCAACGTCCTGACTTTC. It is translated as CASSFHRQRSSGANVLTF.

The table lists this clonotype with a few counts. The chain recombines TRBV12-3 or TRBV12-4 with TRBJ2-7; the D is unclear. There are 13 residues in the CDR3. Trimming stripped 3 bases from V and 10 bases from J, with 16 bases between. CDR3: CASSFEKPTKQYF. The CDR3 bases are TGTGCCAGCAGTTTCGAGAAACCTACGAAACAGTACTTC.

This clonotype has a handful of counts. CDR3: CASSFRTAEQYF. Here the CDR3 DNA reads TGTGCCAGCAGTTTTAGGACAGCCGAGCAGTACTTC. The J gene is TRBJ2-7, the V gene TRBV28, with D perhaps matching TRBD1 (6 bases). Per the germline V gene, CDR1 is MDHEN and CDR2 is SYDVKM. The V and J ends lost 3 bases and 6 bases respectively, with 9 bases between them. The CDR3 spans 12 residues.

This clonotype was seen many times. The chain joins TRBV11-2 to TRBJ2-1, with 10 bases matching TRBD2. The J segment lost 5 bases and the V segment lost 6 bases, leaving 7 bases of the junction unmatched. Germline V CDR1 and CDR2: SGHAT, FQNNGV. This CDR3 spans 15 amino acids. CDR3 loop: CASSRRLAGDNEQFF. In DNA, the CDR3 is TGTGCCAGCAGTCGCAGGCTAGCGGGGGACAATGAGCAGTTCTTC.

This clonotype was counted many times. V and J are TRBV29-1 and TRBJ2-5, with D hard to call. The CDR3 length is 12 residues. Looked up from germline, CDR1 is SQVTM and CDR2 is ANQGSEA. Trimming pared 5 bases from V and 5 bases from J, leaving 12 bases between. CDR3 bases: TGCAGCGTTAAAAAGGCTGTCGAGACCCAGTACTTC. As protein: CSVKKAVETQYF.

This rearrangement joins TRBV7-9 to TRBJ1-2; 10 positions agree with TRBD1. Germline V lookup: CDR1 SEHNR, CDR2 FQNEAQ (reference sequence). CDR3 length equals 14 residues. J was trimmed by 1 base and V by 5 bases; bases with no gene match: 1. CDR3 in DNA: TGTGCCAGCAGCCGGGACAGGGGTAACTATGGCTACACCTTC. Amino acid sequence: CASSRDRGNYGYTF. Using reference TRBV7-9 and TRBJ1-2 for the parts outside the CDR3, the full variable domain is DTGVSQNPRHKITKRGQNVTFRCDPISEHNRLYWYRQTLGQGPEFLTYFQNEAQLEKSRLLSDRFSAERPKGSFSTLEIQRTEQGDSAMYLCASSRDRGNYGYTFGSGTRLTVV.

CDR3 nucleotides: TGTGCCAGCCTCCAGGGGGCCGGGTGGACCGGGGAGCTGTTTTTT. The encoded protein is CASLQGAGWTGELFF. This chain links TRBV6-2 or TRBV6-3 with TRBJ2-2; 8 bases fit TRBD1. The CDR3 sequence is 15 residues long. The J segment lost 5 bases and the V segment lost 8 bases, leaving 10 bases of the junction unmatched. Germline CDR1 and CDR2: MNHEY and SVGEGT.

The gene calls are TRBV7-9 and TRBJ1-1, with 7 bases fitting TRBD1. Germline loops: CDR1 SEHNR, CDR2 FQNEAQ (reference sequence). With V trimmed by 5 bases and J by 7 bases, 13 bases remained unmatched. The CDR3 is 15 amino acids. The CDR3 sequence: CASSNPTGLKFEAFF. Written as DNA, the CDR3 is TGTGCCAGCAGCAACCCGACAGGGCTAAAGTTTGAAGCTTTCTTT.

In DNA form, the CDR3 reads TGTGCCAGCAGTACCTCGGGGGGGGCACACGAGCAGTACTTC. Translating gives CASSTSGGAHEQYF. The rearrangement joins TRBV6-5 to TRBJ2-7; the match to TRBD2 covers 8 bases. In germline, CDR1 is MNHEY, CDR2 SVGAGI. V was pared by 5 bases and J by 5 bases, with 8 bases of the junction left unmatched. The CDR3 length is 14 residues.

This clonotype showed up many times. This sequence joins TRBV6-1 and TRBJ2-1; TRBD2 is a possible D gene (6 bases). This CDR3 contains 14 residues. From germline, CDR1 is MNHNS and CDR2 SASEGT. V lost 5 bases and J 0 bases, leaving 8 bases between the germline ends. The CDR3 region has the DNA TGTGCCAGCAGTCGGGGGAGCTCCTACAATGAGCAGTTCTTC. Translating gives CASSRGSSYNEQFF.

This clonotype showed up many times. The chain joins TRBV4-3 to TRBJ1-6, with D hard to call. The V and J ends lost 1 base and 2 bases respectively, with 9 bases between them. Germline assignment: CDR1 LGHNA and CDR2 YSLEER. The CDR3 has 16 residues. The CDR3 DNA reads TGCGCCAGCAGCCAAGCGGCGATTGCCTATAATTCACCCCTCCACTTT. This gives the protein CASSQAAIAYNSPLHF.

This clonotype was counted only a few times. The chain couples TRBV2 to TRBJ2-2; weak D call: TRBD2 (6 bases). Germline V lookup: CDR1 SNHLY, CDR2 FYNNEI. The CDR3 runs 14 residues. V was cut by 5 bases and J by 5 bases, with 12 bases left in between. In DNA form, the CDR3 reads TGTGCCAGCAGTTGGGGACTCGGGACCGGGGAGCTGTTTTTT. Its translation: CASSWGLGTGELFF.

This clonotype came up a few times. This chain's CDR3 is CASSWGQLNEQFF. CDR3 DNA sequence: TGCGCCAGCAGCTGGGGACAGCTCAATGAGCAGTTCTTC. V usage is TRBV5-1 and J usage is TRBJ2-1; the match to TRBD1 covers 7 bases. The CDR3 covers 13 residues. Germline values: CDR1 SGHRS, CDR2 YFSETQ. V dropped 3 bases and J dropped 6; count of bases not matched to a gene: 3.

This clonotype was recorded a few times. V is TRBV18 and J is TRBJ2-3; D is perhaps TRBD2 (6 bases). V shed 0 bases and J shed 2 bases, with 24 bases lying between them. The germline V gene encodes CDR1 KGHSH and CDR2 LQKENI. This CDR3 region has 20 residues. The CDR3: CASSPPPGLKDLPFTDTQYF. The CDR3 DNA follows: TGTGCCAGCTCACCACCGCCGGGACTCAAGGACCTACCCTTCACAGATACGCAGTATTTT.

This clonotype was seen many times. The chain couples TRBV29-1 to TRBJ2-3; D not resolved. The germline V and J ends were trimmed by 5 bases and 3 bases, with 3 bases remaining between them. The CDR3 has 10 residues. Germline V gives CDR1 SQVTM, CDR2 ANQGSEA. The CDR3 spells CSVQTDTQYF. CDR3 nucleotides: TGCAGCGTTCAAACAGATACGCAGTATTTT.